The 29 T cell receptor beta chains below all came from one sample that was sequenced in a study of T cells in Graves' hyperthyroidism and ophthalmopathy. The investigators amplified TCR beta CDR3 regions from RNA transcripts. TCR CDR3 underwent first-round RT-PCR with the HTBI primer set. Using its own MiXCR run on the multiplex PCR reads, TCRdb lists one record per CDR3 protein. The top ten hold approximately 12% of the sample, which has about 640,000 distinct CDR3 sequences, 13% to 15% seen once. The sample consisted of blood. Receptors originate from a woman aged 50 to 60 with Graves' ophthalmopathy.

This clonotype has a count of ten or more. The rearrangement joins TRBV7-2 to TRBJ1-2, with TRBD1 matching over 9 bases. This CDR3 has 13 residues. V dropped 5 bases and J dropped 6; count of bases not matched to a gene: 4. Germline assignment: CDR1 SGHTA and CDR2 FQGNSA. CDR3 loop: CASSRRDRDGYTF. DNA of the CDR3: TGTGCCAGCAGCCGCCGGGACAGGGATGGCTACACCTTC.

This clonotype came up many times. The chain joins TRBV7-2 to TRBJ2-3; D is ambiguous. Trimming removed 1 base from V and 0 bases from J, with 8 bases in between. Germline CDR1 and CDR2: SGHTA and FQGNSA. This CDR3 is built from 15 residues. The CDR3 reads CASSLEATSTDTQYF. As DNA, the CDR3 is TGTGCCAGCAGCTTAGAAGCAACTAGCACAGATACGCAGTATTTT.

This clonotype has a count of ten or more. CDR3 DNA: TGCGCCAGCAGCACGGGACTAGCGGGAGCCGGGGAGCTGTTTTTT. As protein: CASSTGLAGAGELFF. V and J are TRBV4-3 and TRBJ2-2, with TRBD2 matching over 14 bases. V shed 5 bases and J 6 bases; nucleotides not matched to a gene: 2. The CDR3 has 15 amino acids. Germline-derived CDR1 and CDR2 are LGHNA and YSLEER.

This clonotype came up many times. This chain joins TRBV20-1 and TRBJ2-2, with D uncertain. This CDR3 spans 15 amino acids. CDR1 DFQATT and CDR2 SNEGSKA come from the germline V gene (reference sequence). Deletions cut 0 bases from V and 7 bases from J, with 15 bases between. The CDR3 DNA follows: TGCAGTGCTAGAGACGATCCGGCCTCCCGCGGGGAGCTGTTTTTT. Protein sequence: CSARDDPASRGELFF.

The J gene is TRBJ2-1, the V gene TRBV28; D is uncertain. Germline V lookup: CDR1 MDHEN, CDR2 SYDVKM. CDR3 length equals 11 residues. V was cut by 5 bases and J by 8 bases, with 7 bases left in between. CDR3 sequence: CASSGVDEQFF. CDR3 nucleotides: TGTGCCAGCAGTGGTGTGGATGAGCAGTTCTTC.

This clonotype occurred a few times. V usage is TRBV7-2 and J usage is TRBJ2-1, with 8 bases lining up with TRBD2. Per germline, CDR1 SGHTA and CDR2 FQGNSA. V lost 8 bases and J lost 8; bases outside the gene matches: 11. The CDR3 is 14 amino acids. The CDR3 is CASGTSGSGDEQFF. CDR3 nucleotides: TGTGCCAGCGGGACCAGCGGGAGTGGGGATGAGCAGTTCTTC.

In its sample, this clonotype was seen many times. The chain employs TRBV6-1 and TRBJ1-5; D is perhaps TRBD1 (5 bases). The germline V and J ends were trimmed by 5 bases and 2 bases, with 16 bases remaining between them. The germline V gene has CDR1 MNHNS and CDR2 SASEGT. This CDR3 comprises 16 residues. CDR3 protein: CASSPGGARGNQPQHF. DNA for the CDR3: TGTGCCAGCAGTCCTGGTGGGGCGCGTGGCAATCAGCCCCAGCATTTT.

Remarks on this clonotype: One end of the junction fails to match germline, which may point to a read error. The chain uses TRBV12-3 or TRBV12-4 and TRBJ1-4, with D unclear. The CDR3 length is 13 residues. The CDR3, as DNA: TGTGCCAGCAGCGACGGGCCCCGCGAAAGACTGTTTTTT. The encoded protein is CASSDGPRERLFF.

This clonotype was found many times. The chain couples TRBV11-2 to TRBJ1-1; TRBD1 might be the D (5 bases). V lost 1 base and J lost 3, with 9 bases in between. This CDR3 region has 14 residues. Germline V lookup: CDR1 SGHAT, CDR2 FQNNGV. The CDR3 DNA follows: TGTGCCAGCAGCTTAGTAGGGGCGGACACTGAAGCTTTCTTT. Translating it yields CASSLVGADTEAFF.

This clonotype has just a few counts. The V and J genes are TRBV27 and TRBJ2-2; the D gene is possibly TRBD1 (5 bases). V shed 5 bases and J shed 1 base, with 8 bases lying between them. This CDR3 comprises 14 residues. The germline gives CDR1 MNHEY, CDR2 SMNVEV (reference sequence). This chain's CDR3 is CASSKGENTGELFF. CDR3 DNA: TGTGCCAGCAGTAAAGGGGAGAACACCGGGGAGCTGTTTTTT.

This clonotype was seen more than once but under ten times. This chain uses TRBV20-1 with TRBJ1-5, with D tentatively TRBD1 (6 bases). Germline-derived CDR1 and CDR2 are DFQATT and SNEGSKA (reference sequence). The CDR3 runs 20 residues. The V and J ends lost 7 bases and 7 bases respectively, with 38 bases between them. Here the CDR3 reads CSVRNDGDLGGLVSGQPQHF. The CDR3 DNA reads TGCAGTGTAAGGAATGACGGAGATCTAGGGGGACTCGTGTCAGGGCAGCCCCAGCATTTT.

This clonotype has a handful of counts. CDR3 bases: TGTGCCAGCAGACCCCTCCTAGCGGGAGGTTTCCACGAGCAGTACTTC. As protein: CASRPLLAGGFHEQYF. V is TRBV4-2 and J is TRBJ2-7, with TRBD2 identical over 11 bases. The germline V gene has CDR1 LGHNA and CDR2 YNFKEQ. The trim removed 6 bases at V and 5 bases at J, leaving 12 bases unmatched. The CDR3 is 16 residues long.

This clonotype has at least ten counts. This chain joins TRBV11-3 and TRBJ1-5; no definite D call. CDR3 length: 16 residues. V lost 0 bases and J 1 base, leaving 10 bases between the germline ends. CDR1 is SGHNT and CDR2 is YENEEA in the germline V gene. This chain's CDR3 is CASSLDCGPSNQPQHF. In nucleotides, the CDR3 is TGTGCCAGCAGCTTAGATTGCGGTCCAAGCAATCAGCCCCAGCATTTT.

This clonotype was observed at least ten times. The V and J genes are TRBV28 and TRBJ2-3; TRBD1 is a possible D gene (8 bases). Germline V lookup: CDR1 MDHEN, CDR2 SYDVKM. The V end lost 4 bases, the J end lost 4 bases, and 15 bases lay between the germline ends. The CDR3 is 15 amino acids. The CDR3 bases are TGTGCCAGCAGTTCAACAGGGGGGGGGGCAGATACGCAGTATTTT. Translated: CASSSTGGGADTQYF.

In this sample, this clonotype turned up many times. The chain carries TRBV6-1 and TRBJ2-5; TRBD2 matches 14 bases. Trimming took 6 bases from V and 4 from J; bases not matched to a gene: 1. There are 14 residues in the CDR3. Germline V lookup: CDR1 MNHNS, CDR2 SASEGT. CDR3: CASRGLAGVETQYF. CDR3 sequence (DNA): TGTGCCAGCAGGGGACTAGCGGGAGTAGAGACCCAGTACTTC.

This clonotype has ten or more counts. This chain uses TRBV7-9 with TRBJ2-1; D perhaps matches TRBD1 (5 bases). The CDR3 covers 13 residues. Deletions cut 5 bases from V and 7 bases from J, with 12 bases between. From germline, CDR1 is SEHNR and CDR2 FQNEAQ (reference sequence). The CDR3 protein is CASSAMTENEQFF. The DNA of the CDR3 is TGTGCCAGCAGCGCGATGACAGAAAATGAGCAGTTCTTC. Using reference TRBV7-9 and TRBJ2-1 for the parts outside the CDR3, the full variable domain is DTGVSQNPRHKITKRGQNVTFRCDPISEHNRLYWYRQTLGQGPEFLTYFQNEAQLEKSRLLSDRFSAERPKGSFSTLEIQRTEQGDSAMYLCASSAMTENEQFFGPGTRLTVL.

This clonotype was found many times. The V gene is TRBV28, the J gene TRBJ2-6; possible D gene TRBD2, 5 bases. The CDR3 is 15 amino acids. CDR1 and CDR2 from the germline V gene are MDHEN and SYDVKM. Trimming cost V 4 bases and J 0 bases, with 7 bases left between them. CDR3 nucleotide sequence: TGTGCCAGCAGTTGGGAGAGCTCTGGGGCCAACGTCCTGACTTTC. It codes for CASSWESSGANVLTF.

This rearrangement joins TRBV4-1 to TRBJ2-3, with D possibly matching TRBD1 (6 bases). Germline CDR1 reads MGHRA; CDR2 reads YSYEKL. The CDR3 totals 16 residues. Trimming removed 0 bases from V and 6 bases from J, with 16 bases in between. This chain's CDR3 is CASSQDKDSPSDTQYF. CDR3 nucleotides: TGCGCCAGCAGCCAAGATAAGGACAGCCCCTCGGATACGCAGTATTTT.

This clonotype has only a few counts. This sequence joins TRBV7-3 and TRBJ1-2, with TRBD1 matching over 10 bases. The germline CDR1 and CDR2 sequences are SGHTA and FQGTGA. The J segment lost 3 bases and the V segment lost 5 bases, leaving 6 bases of the junction unmatched. The CDR3 has 15 amino acids. DNA for the CDR3: TGTGCCAGCAGCCCGACAGGGGGCGAGGACTATGGCTACACCTTC. Translation: CASSPTGGEDYGYTF. The whole variable domain, filled in from reference TRBV7-3 and TRBJ1-2, reads GAGVSQTPSNKVTEKGKYVELRCDPISGHTALYWYRQSLGQGPEFLIYFQGTGAADDSGLPNDRFFAVRPEGSVSTLKIQRTERGDSAVYLCASSPTGGEDYGYTFGSGTRLTVV.

This clonotype was seen ten or more times. The chain recombines TRBV7-3 with TRBJ2-1; 13 bases match TRBD2. The CDR3 covers 17 residues. After removal of 5 bases from V and 5 bases from J, the junction contained 9 bases not matched to a gene. Germline V lookup: CDR1 SGHTA, CDR2 FQGTGA. CDR3 nucleotides: TGTGCCAGCAGCCCAGCGGGACTAGCGGGATGGAACAATGAGCAGTTCTTC. Translated, it gives CASSPAGLAGWNNEQFF.

This clonotype has more than one count but fewer than ten. V is TRBV6-4 and J is TRBJ2-3; 7 bases fit TRBD2. With 2 bases clipped from V and 4 bases from J, the junction kept 3 bases outside the gene matches. This CDR3 region has 14 residues. CDR1 and CDR2 from the germline V gene are MRHNA and SNTAGT. DNA for the CDR3: TGTGCCAGCAGTGACGGGGCGGGAGCAGATACGCAGTATTTT. Amino acid sequence: CASSDGAGADTQYF.

The V and J genes are TRBV12-3 or TRBV12-4 and TRBJ1-2, with D perhaps TRBD1 (6 bases). CDR3 length: 15 amino acids. Trimming left V 2 bases short and J 5 bases short, with 15 bases between. The CDR3 nucleotides are TGTGCCAGCAGTTTAATTGGGGGCGCCCTTTATGGCTACACCTTC. Translation gives CASSLIGGALYGYTF.

The chain uses TRBV15 and TRBJ2-5; D may be TRBD2 (5 bases). The CDR3 is 14 amino acids. Trimming cost V 1 base and J 7 bases, with 13 bases left between them. The germline V gene has CDR1 LNHNV and CDR2 YYDKDF (reference sequence). CDR3 sequence: CATSRVFGGGTQYF. CDR3 bases: TGTGCCACCAGCAGAGTTTTCGGCGGAGGGACCCAGTACTTC.

The chain combines TRBV20-1 with TRBJ1-3; no firm D call. CDR1 is DFQATT and CDR2 is SNEGSKA in the germline V gene (reference sequence). Trimming pared 0 bases from V and 9 bases from J, leaving 6 bases between. The CDR3 totals 11 residues. The CDR3 spells CSARELRTIYF. The CDR3 region has the DNA TGCAGTGCTAGAGAATTGCGCACCATATATTTT.

At least ten counts were recorded for this clonotype. The chain has TRBV20-1 and TRBJ2-3; 7 nucleotides agree with TRBD2. With 2 bases clipped from V and 4 bases from J, the junction kept 6 bases outside the gene matches. This CDR3 has 14 amino acids. Per the germline V gene, CDR1 is DFQATT and CDR2 is SNEGSKA (reference sequence). The CDR3 sequence is CSARRAGVADTQYF. The DNA of the CDR3 is TGCAGTGCTAGAAGGGCGGGAGTCGCAGATACGCAGTATTTT.

This clonotype was counted at least ten times. The chain uses TRBV2 and TRBJ2-1; D unresolved. Germline-derived CDR1 and CDR2 are SNHLY and FYNNEI. This CDR3 is 15 amino acids long. Trimming removed 4 bases from V and 2 bases from J, with 12 bases in between. CDR3 sequence reads: CASSGEEAAYNEQFF. DNA of the CDR3: TGTGCCAGCAGTGGGGAAGAGGCAGCCTACAATGAGCAGTTCTTC. Full variable domain (rest looked up from reference TRBV2 and TRBJ2-1): EPEVTQTPSHQVTQMGQEVILRCVPISNHLYFYWYRQILGQKVEFLVSFYNNEISEKSEIFDDQFSVERPDGSNFTLKIRSTKLEDSAMYFCASSGEEAAYNEQFFGPGTRLTVL.

This clonotype was observed many times. The chain combines TRBV7-8 with TRBJ2-2, with D possibly being TRBD1 (5 bases). Trimming took 4 bases from V and 3 from J, leaving 9 bases between them. CDR3 length equals 14 residues. Germline values: CDR1 SGHVS, CDR2 FQNEAQ. The DNA for the CDR3 is TGTGCCAGCAGCTCCGACAGCGACACCGGGGAGCTGTTTTTT. Protein sequence: CASSSDSDTGELFF.

This clonotype showed up many times. This chain links TRBV7-2 with TRBJ2-7; D possibly corresponds to TRBD1 (6 bases). Per the germline V gene, CDR1 is SGHTA and CDR2 is FQGNSA. The CDR3 consists of 15 residues. Trimming cost V 1 base and J 6 bases, with 16 bases left between them. The CDR3 coding sequence is TGTGCCAGCAGCTTAGGAGGACAGTGGACGAGCGAGCAGTACTTC. Its translation is CASSLGGQWTSEQYF.

This clonotype showed up many times. The V call is TRBV12-3 or TRBV12-4, the J call TRBJ2-5, with 11 positions matching TRBD2. The CDR3 consists of 19 residues. The ends lost 4 bases at V and 7 bases at J; junction bases unmatched: 20. CDR3 DNA sequence: TGTGCCAGCAGTTCCACACTCCCGACAGGGGGACTAGCGGTGTGGACCCAGTACTTC. Its protein is CASSSTLPTGGLAVWTQYF.